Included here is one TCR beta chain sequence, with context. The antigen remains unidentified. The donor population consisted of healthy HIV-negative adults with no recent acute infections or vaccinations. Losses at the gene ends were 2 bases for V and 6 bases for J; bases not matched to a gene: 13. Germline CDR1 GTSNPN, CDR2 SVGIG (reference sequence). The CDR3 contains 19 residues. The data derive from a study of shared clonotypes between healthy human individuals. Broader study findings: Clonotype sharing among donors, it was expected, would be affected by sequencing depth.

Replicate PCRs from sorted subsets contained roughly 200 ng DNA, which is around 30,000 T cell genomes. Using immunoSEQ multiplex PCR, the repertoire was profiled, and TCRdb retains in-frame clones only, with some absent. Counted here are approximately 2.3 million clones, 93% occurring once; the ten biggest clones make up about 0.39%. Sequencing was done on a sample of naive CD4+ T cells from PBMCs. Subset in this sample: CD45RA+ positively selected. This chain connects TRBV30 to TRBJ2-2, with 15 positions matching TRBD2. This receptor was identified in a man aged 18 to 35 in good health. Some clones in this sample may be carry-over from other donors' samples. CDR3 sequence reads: CAWSTGTSGRRILSGELFF. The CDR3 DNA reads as TGTGCCTGGAGTACCGGGACTAGCGGGAGGCGGATTTTATCCGGGGAGCTGTTTTTT.